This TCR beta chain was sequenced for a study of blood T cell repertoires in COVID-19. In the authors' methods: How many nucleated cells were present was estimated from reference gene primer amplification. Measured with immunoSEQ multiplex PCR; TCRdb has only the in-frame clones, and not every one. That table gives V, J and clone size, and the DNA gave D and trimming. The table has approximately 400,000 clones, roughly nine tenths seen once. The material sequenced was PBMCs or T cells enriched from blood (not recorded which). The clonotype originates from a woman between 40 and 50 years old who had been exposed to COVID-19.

For the CDR3, the DNA is TGTGCCAGCAATACCTATAGCGGGGGGTCCTACAATGAGCAGTTCTTC. Its protein is CASNTYSGGSYNEQFF. This rearrangement joins TRBV19 to TRBJ2-1; 10 bases map to TRBD2. V was clipped by 9 bases and J by 1 base; unmatched bases: 9. CDR3 length: 16 residues. Germline assignment: CDR1 LNHDA and CDR2 SQIVND (reference sequence).